This T cell receptor beta chain comes out of a study of neurological immune-mediated disorders (dated by TCRdb to between 2018 and 2020). The study in broad terms: Peripheral blood TCR-beta repertoires from HTLV-I-associated myelopathy (HAM/TSP) patients, multiple sclerosis patients and healthy controls were compared by UMI-based sequencing. Alongside PBMC samples, the set of more than 80 TCR-beta libraries contained longitudinal samples, technical triplicates, and paired CD4+ and CD8+ T-cell subsets that had been sorted. Of the 68 subjects in the cohort, around 15 were HAM/TSP patients, some 34 were multiple sclerosis patients, and 20 were healthy controls. Longitudinal HAM/TSP and healthy donors had 3 time-points each (roughly 3-40 month intervals). Overall study results and their limits: The highest TCR clonal expansion was observed in HAM/TSP patients, whereas the lowest was observed in MS patients, even when compared with healthy controls. Expanded clones from different subjects shared no identical CDR3 amino acid sequences, which suggests that TCR-beta repertoires were private in all groups.

The time point label for this specimen denotes: longitudinal time-point 3. The healthy controls were volunteers from a blood bank in Maryland, USA. For unsorted PBMC libraries, 2 million PBMCs were used after storage in RNAlater at -80 degrees C until RNA extraction. PBMCs were separated from peripheral blood using Ficoll-Hypaque density gradient centrifugation and then cryopreserved in liquid nitrogen. cDNA was synthesized by template-switch 5'RACE using a primer carrying a 10-nucleotide random unique molecular identifier by which each TCR transcript was tagged. Every sequencing run covered 15-18 subjects and yielded more than 170 million TCR-beta sequences. Total RNA was extracted with the RNeasy kit. TCR-beta VDJ regions were amplified with primers for the TCR constant region and the 5'RACE anchor, using the KAPA Real-time Library Amplification kit. Sample indexes and Illumina adaptors were added in a first PCR, after which library yield was increased in a second PCR. The roughly 650 bp TCR product was size-selected on a 2% E-gel SizeSelection system after Ampure bead purification. Before pooling, library quality was checked on a Bioanalyzer, concentration was measured with Qubit, and libraries were quantified with the Kapa Library Quantification kit. Paired-end 2 x 150 bp sequencing of the libraries was performed on an Illumina HiSeq 2500. To increase sequence diversity, roughly 24-30% phiX was spiked into each library pool. Concerning the study's data processing: The quality-filtered reads were processed with the UMI-based MiGEC pipeline, whose error correction step removed more than 80% of the raw TCR sequences. IMGT germline references were used for alignment of VDJ genes, and clonotypes were defined by a unique CDR3 amino acid sequence together with V-J genes. VDJtools evaluated clonal expansion, Shannon diversity and CDR3 relatedness (CalcPairwiseDistances, ClusterSamples); CLCbio workbench built phylogenetic trees. Using coefficient-of-variation modelling across technical triplicates, the study counted a clone as expanded if it had at least 8 unique UMIs. Using fastp at Q25 and MiXCR, TCRdb reprocessed the public reads and kept productive beta chains. Each CDR3 protein gets just one entry, which takes the most common genes and DNA from the rows behind it. These V and J calls rely on TCRdb rather than the paper's analysis. The sample table contains approximately 58,000 distinct CDR3 sequences; only one count was recorded for roughly 8.3% of them. The ten largest clones add up to under 2.5% of the sample.

The sample holds many counts of this clonotype. This receptor's antigen is unknown. Base qualities were left out, and no much larger clone turns up one base away. This receptor was identified in a woman aged 40 to 55 in good health. The source material was PBMCs.

The nucleotide sequence is TGCGCCAGCAGCTTGGCCCTGGCAGGGACAACCTACGAGCAGTACTTC. This is translated as CASSLALAGTTYEQYF. The V and J segments used are TRBV5-1 and TRBJ2-7; perhaps TRBD1 is the D gene, with 6 bases matching. V gives up 0 bases and J gives up 2 bases, and the segment between their germline ends measures 15 bases. CDR1 and CDR2, per the germline V gene, are SGHRS and YFSETQ. Counted from cysteine to phenylalanine, this CDR3 has 16 amino acids. This entry keeps only the CDR3 DNA: 48 bases, framed from base 1.